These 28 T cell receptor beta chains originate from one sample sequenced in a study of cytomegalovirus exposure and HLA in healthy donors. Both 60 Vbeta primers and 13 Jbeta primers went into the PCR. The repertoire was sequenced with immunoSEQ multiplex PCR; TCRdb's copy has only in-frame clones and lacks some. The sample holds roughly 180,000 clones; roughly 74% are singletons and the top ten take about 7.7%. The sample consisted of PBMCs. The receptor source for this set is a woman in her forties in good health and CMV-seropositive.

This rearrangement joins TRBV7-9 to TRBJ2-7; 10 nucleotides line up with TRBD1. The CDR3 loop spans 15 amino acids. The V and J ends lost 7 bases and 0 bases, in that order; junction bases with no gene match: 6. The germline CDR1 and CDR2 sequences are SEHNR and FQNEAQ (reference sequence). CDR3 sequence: CASNLGQGTSYEQYF. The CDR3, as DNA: TGTGCCAGCAACCTGGGACAGGGGACCTCCTACGAGCAGTACTTC.

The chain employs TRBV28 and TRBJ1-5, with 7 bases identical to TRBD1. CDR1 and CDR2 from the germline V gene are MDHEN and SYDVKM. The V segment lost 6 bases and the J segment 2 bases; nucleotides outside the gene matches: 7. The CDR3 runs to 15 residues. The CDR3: CASSRPDRGNQPQHF. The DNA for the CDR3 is TGTGCCAGCAGCCGCCCTGACAGGGGCAATCAGCCCCAGCATTTT.

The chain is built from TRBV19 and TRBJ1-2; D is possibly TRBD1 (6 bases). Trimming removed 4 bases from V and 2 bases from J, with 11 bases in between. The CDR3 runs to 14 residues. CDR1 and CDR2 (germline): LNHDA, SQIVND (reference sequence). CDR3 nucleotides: TGTGCCAGTAGTACGACAGGCCGAAACTATGGCTACACCTTC. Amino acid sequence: CASSTTGRNYGYTF.

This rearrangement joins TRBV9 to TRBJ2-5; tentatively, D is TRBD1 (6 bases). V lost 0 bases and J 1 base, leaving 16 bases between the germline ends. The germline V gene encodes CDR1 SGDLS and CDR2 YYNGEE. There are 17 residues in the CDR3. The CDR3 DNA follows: TGTGCCAGCAGCGTAGGTAGGACGGCAGGGGTCCAAGAGACCCAGTACTTC. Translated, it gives CASSVGRTAGVQETQYF.

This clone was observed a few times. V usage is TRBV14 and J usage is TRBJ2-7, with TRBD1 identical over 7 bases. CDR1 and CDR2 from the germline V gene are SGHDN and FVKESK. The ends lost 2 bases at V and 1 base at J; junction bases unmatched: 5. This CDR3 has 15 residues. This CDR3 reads CASSQMGDSSYEQYF. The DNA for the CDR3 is TGTGCCAGCAGCCAAATGGGGGACAGTTCCTACGAGCAGTACTTC.

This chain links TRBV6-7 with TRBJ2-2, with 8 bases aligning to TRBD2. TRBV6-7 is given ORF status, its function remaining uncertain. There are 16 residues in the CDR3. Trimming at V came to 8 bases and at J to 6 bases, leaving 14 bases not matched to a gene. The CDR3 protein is CASPHEVQRESGELFF. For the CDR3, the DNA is TGTGCCAGCCCCCACGAGGTCCAGCGGGAGTCCGGGGAGCTGTTTTTT.

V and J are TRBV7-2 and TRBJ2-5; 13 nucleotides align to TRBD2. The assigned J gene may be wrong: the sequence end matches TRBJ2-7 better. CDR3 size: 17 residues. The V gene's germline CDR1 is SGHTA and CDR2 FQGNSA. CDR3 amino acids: CASSSGLAGAYSYEQYF. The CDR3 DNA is TGTGCCAGCAGCTCCGGACTAGCGGGGGCTTACTCCTACGAGCAGTACTTC.

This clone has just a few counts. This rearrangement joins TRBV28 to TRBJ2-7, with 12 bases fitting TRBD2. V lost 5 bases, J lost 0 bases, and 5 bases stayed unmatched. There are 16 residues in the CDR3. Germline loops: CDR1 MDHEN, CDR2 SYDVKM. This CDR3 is CASSVTSGSGSYEQYF. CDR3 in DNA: TGTGCCAGCAGTGTGACTAGCGGGAGTGGCTCCTACGAGCAGTACTTC.

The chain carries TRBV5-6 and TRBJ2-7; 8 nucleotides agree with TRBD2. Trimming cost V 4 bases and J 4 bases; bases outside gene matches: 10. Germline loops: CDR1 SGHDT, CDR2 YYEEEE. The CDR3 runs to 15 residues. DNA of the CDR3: TGTGCCAGCAGCGTACCGGGACTAGGAATTTACGAGCAGTACTTC. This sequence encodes CASSVPGLGIYEQYF.

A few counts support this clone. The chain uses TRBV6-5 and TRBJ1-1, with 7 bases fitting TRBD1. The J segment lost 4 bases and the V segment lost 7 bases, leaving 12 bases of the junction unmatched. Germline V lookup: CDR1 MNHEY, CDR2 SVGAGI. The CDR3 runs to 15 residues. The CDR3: CASTFSPGGGTEAFF. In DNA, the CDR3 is TGTGCCAGCACCTTCTCCCCAGGGGGAGGCACTGAAGCTTTCTTT.

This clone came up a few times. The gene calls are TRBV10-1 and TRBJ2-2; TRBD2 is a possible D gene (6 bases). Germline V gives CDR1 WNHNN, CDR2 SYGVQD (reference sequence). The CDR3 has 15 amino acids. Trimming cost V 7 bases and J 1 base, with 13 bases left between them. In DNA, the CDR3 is TGCGCCAGCAACGGCGGGGAAAAGAACACCGGGGAGCTGTTTTTT. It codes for CASNGGEKNTGELFF.

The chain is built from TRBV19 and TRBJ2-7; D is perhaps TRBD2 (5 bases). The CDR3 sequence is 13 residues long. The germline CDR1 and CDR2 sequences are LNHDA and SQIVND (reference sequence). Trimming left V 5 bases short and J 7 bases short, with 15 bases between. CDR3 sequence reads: CASSEEVGGEQYF. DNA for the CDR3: TGTGCCAGTAGTGAGGAGGTGGGTGGGGAGCAGTACTTC.

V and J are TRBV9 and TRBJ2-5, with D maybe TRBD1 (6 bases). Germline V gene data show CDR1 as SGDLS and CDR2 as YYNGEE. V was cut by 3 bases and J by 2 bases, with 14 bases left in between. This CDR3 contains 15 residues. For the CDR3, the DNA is TGTGCCAGCAGCGGTCCCACAGGGATACAAGAGACCCAGTACTTC. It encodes CASSGPTGIQETQYF. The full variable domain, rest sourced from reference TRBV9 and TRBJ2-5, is DSGVTQTPKHLITATGQRVTLRCSPRSGDLSVYWYQQSLDQGLQFLIQYYNGEERAKGNILERFSAQQFPDLHSELNLSSLELGDSALYFCASSGPTGIQETQYFGPGTRLLVL.

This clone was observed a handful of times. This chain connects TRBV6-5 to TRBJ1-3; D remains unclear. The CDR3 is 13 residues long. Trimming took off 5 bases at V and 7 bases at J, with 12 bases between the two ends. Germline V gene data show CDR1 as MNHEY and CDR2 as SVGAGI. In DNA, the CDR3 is TGTGCCAGCAGTGGAATATCGGGGAACACCATATATTTT. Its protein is CASSGISGNTIYF.

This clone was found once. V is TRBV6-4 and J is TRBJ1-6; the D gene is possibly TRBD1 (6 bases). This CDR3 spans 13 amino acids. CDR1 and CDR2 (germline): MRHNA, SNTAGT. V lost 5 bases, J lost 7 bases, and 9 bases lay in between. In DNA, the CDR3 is TGTGCCAGCAGTCCAGGGGACAATTCACCCCTCCACTTT. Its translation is CASSPGDNSPLHF.

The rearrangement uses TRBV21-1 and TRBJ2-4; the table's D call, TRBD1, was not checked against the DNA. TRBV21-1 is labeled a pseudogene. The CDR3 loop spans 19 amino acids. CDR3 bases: TGTGCCACCGATATCCGCAGGACAGGGGGGAATTTAGCCAAAAACATTCAGTACTTC. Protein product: CATDIRRTGGNLAKNIQYF.

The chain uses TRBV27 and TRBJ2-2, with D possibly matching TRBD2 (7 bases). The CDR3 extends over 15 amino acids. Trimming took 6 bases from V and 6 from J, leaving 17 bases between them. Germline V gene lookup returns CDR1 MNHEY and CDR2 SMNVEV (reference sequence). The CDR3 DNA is TGTGCCAGCAGATCCCTCAGAGGGGGGGCCGGGGAGCTGTTTTTT. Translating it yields CASRSLRGGAGELFF.

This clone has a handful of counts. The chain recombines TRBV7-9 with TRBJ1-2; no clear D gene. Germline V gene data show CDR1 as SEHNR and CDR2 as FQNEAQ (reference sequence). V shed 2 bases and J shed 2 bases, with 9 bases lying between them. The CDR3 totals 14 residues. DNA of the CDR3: TGTGCCAGCAGCTTATTCAGGCAGAACTATGGCTACACCTTC. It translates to CASSLFRQNYGYTF.

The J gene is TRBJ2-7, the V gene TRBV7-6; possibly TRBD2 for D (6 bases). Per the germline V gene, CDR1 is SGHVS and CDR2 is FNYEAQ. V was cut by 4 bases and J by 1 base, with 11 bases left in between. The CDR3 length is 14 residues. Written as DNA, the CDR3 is TGTGCCAGCAGCTCGAAGGGACTTTCCTACGAGCAGTACTTC. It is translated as CASSSKGLSYEQYF.

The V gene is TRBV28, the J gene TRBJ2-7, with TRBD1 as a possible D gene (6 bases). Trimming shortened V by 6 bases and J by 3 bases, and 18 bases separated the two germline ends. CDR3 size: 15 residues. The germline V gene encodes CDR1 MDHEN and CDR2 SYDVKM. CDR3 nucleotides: TGTGCCAGCAGCCGCCCAGGGGTCCGGGACTACGAGCAGTACTTC. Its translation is CASSRPGVRDYEQYF.

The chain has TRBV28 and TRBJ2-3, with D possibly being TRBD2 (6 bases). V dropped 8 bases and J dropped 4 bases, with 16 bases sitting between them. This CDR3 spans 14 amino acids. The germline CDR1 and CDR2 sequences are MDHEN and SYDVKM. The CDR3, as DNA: TGTGCCAGCTCGTTAGGGACTGCACCAGATACGCAGTATTTT. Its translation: CASSLGTAPDTQYF. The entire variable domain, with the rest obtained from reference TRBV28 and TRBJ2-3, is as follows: DVKVTQSSRYLVKRTGEKVFLECVQDMDHENMFWYRQDPGLGLRLIYFSYDVKMKEKGDIPEGYSVSREKKERFSLILESASTNQTSMYLCASSLGTAPDTQYFGPGTRLTVL.

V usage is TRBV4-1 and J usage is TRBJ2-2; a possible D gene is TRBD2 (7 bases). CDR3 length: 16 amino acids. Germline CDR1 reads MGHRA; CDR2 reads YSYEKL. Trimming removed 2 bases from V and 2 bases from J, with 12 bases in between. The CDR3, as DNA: TGCGCCAGCAGCCAAAGCAGGGGACTAAACACCGGGGAGCTGTTTTTT. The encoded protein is CASSQSRGLNTGELFF.

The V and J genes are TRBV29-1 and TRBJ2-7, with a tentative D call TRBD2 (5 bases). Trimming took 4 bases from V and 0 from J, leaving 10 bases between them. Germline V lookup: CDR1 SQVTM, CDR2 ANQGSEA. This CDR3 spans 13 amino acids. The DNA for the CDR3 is TGCAGCGTTGTGGGAGCTAGCTCCTACGAGCAGTACTTC. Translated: CSVVGASSYEQYF.

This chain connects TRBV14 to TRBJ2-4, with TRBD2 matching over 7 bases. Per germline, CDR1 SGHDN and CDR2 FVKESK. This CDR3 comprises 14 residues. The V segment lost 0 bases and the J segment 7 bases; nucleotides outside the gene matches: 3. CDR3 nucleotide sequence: TGTGCCAGCAGCCAAGATTGGGGAGGGAACATTCAGTACTTC. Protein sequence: CASSQDWGGNIQYF.

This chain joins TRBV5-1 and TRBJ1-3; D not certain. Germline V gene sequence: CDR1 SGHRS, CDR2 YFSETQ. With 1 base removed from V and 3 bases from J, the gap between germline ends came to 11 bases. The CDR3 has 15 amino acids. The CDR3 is CASSLSTGVGNTIYF. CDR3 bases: TGCGCCAGCAGCTTGTCGACCGGGGTTGGAAACACCATATATTTT.

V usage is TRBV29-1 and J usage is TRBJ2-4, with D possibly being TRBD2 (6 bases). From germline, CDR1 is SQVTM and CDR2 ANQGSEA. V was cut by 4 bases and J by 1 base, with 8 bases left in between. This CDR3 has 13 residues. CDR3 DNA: TGCAGCGTTGGAGGAGGGGCCAAAAACATTCAGTACTTC. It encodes CSVGGGAKNIQYF.

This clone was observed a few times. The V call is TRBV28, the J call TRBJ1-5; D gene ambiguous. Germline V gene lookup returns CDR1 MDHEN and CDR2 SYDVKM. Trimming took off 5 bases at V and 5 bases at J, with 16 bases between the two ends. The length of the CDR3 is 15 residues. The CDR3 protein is CASSPKGYYHQPQHF. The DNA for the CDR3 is TGTGCCAGCAGTCCTAAAGGCTACTACCATCAGCCCCAGCATTTT.

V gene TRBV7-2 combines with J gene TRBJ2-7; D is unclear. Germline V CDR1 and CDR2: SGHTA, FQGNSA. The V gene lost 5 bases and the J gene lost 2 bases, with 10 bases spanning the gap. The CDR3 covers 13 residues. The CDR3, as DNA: TGTGCCAGCAGCCACACATTGACCTACGAGCAGTACTTC. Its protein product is CASSHTLTYEQYF. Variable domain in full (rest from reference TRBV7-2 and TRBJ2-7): GAGVSQSPSNKVTEKGKDVELRCDPISGHTALYWYRQSLGQGLEFLIYFQGNSAPDKSGLPSDRFSAERTGGSVSTLTIQRTQQEDSAVYLCASSHTLTYEQYFGPGTRLTVT.